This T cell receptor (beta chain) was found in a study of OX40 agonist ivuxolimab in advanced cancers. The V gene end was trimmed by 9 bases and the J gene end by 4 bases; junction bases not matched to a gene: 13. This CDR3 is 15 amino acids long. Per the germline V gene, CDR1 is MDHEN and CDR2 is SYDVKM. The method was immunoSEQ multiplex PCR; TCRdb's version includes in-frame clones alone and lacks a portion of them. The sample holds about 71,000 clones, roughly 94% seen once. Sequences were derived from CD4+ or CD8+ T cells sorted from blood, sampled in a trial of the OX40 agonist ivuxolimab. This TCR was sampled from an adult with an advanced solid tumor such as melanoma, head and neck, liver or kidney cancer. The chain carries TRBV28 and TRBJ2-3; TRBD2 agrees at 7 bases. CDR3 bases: TGTGCCAGTTCCTGGGGGGAGGGCCCCCCAGATACGCAGTATTTT. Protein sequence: CASSWGEGPPDTQYF.